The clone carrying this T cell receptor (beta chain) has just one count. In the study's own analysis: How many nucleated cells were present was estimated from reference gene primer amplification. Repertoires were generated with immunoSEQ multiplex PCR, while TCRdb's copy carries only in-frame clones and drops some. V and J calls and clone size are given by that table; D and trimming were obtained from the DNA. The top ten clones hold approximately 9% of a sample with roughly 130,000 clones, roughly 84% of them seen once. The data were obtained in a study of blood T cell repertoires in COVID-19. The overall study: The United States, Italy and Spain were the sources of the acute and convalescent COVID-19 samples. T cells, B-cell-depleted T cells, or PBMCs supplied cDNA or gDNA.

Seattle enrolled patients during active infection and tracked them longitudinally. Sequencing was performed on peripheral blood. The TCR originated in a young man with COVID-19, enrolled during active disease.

As DNA, the CDR3 is TGCGCCAGCAGCTTGCAGGTAGATACCGGGGAGCTGTTTTTT. As protein: CASSLQVDTGELFF. The chain is built from TRBV5-1 and TRBJ2-2; D is unresolved. The CDR3 extends over 14 amino acids. V shed 1 base and J shed 5 bases, with 9 bases lying between them. Germline V gives CDR1 SGHRS, CDR2 YFSETQ.